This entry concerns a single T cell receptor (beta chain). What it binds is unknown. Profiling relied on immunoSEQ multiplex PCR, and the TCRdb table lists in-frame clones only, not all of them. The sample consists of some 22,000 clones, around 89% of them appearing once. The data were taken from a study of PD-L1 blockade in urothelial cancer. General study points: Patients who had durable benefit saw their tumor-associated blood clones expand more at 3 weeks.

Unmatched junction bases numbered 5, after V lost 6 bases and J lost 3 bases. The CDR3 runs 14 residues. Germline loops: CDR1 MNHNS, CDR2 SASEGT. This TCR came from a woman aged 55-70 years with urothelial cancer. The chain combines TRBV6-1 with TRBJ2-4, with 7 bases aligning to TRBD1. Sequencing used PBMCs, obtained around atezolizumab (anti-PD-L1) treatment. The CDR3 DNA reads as TGTGCCAGCAGCCCAGGGGGATACAAAAACATTCAGTACTTC. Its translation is CASSPGGYKNIQYF.